What follows describes a single TCR beta chain. Produced via immunoSEQ multiplex PCR; TCRdb's table is partial and in-frame only. The repertoire has 130,000 to 150,000 clones, roughly 92% of them found once; the top ten carry roughly 10%. The data belong to a study of control samples from healthy donors and cancer patients. CDR1 LGHDT and CDR2 YNNKEL come from the germline V gene (reference sequence). CDR3 size: 14 residues. Trimming stripped 4 bases from V and 6 bases from J, with 12 bases between. This chain uses TRBV3-1 (or the pseudogene TRBV3-2) with TRBJ2-2; the D call may be TRBD1 or TRBD2 (7 bases each). This TCR was recovered from a man between 25 and 39 years old in good health. Source material: blood. CDR3 region: CASSRQGGPGELFF. The CDR3, as DNA: TGTGCCAGCAGCCGACAGGGAGGGCCCGGGGAGCTGTTTTTT.